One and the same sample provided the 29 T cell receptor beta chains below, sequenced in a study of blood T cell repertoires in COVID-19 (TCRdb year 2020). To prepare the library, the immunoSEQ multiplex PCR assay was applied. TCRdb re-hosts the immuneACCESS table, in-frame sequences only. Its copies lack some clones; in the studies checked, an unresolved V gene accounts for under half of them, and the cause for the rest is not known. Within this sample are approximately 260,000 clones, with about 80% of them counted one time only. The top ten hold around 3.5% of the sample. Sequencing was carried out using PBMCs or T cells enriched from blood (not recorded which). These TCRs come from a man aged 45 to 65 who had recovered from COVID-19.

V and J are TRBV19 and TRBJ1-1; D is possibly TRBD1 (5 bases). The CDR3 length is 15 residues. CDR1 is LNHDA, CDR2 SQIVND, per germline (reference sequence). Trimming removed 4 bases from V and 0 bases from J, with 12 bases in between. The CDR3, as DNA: TGTGCCAGTAGTACTCAGGGCTCAATGAACACTGAAGCTTTCTTT. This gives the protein CASSTQGSMNTEAFF.

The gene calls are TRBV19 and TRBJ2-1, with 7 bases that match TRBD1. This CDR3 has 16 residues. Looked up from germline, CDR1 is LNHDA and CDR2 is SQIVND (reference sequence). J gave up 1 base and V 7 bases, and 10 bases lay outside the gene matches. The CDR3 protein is CASTIRGQGSYNEQFF. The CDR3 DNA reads TGTGCCAGTACCATAAGGGGGCAGGGGTCCTACAATGAGCAGTTCTTC.

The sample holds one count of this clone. In DNA form, the CDR3 reads TGTGCCAGCAGTAGACGAGGCGGCACCGGGGAGCTGTTTTTT. As protein: CASSRRGGTGELFF. The chain combines TRBV28 with TRBJ2-2, with no clear D. Germline V gene sequence: CDR1 MDHEN, CDR2 SYDVKM. The V gene lost 5 bases and the J gene lost 4 bases, with 11 bases spanning the gap. CDR3 length: 14 residues.

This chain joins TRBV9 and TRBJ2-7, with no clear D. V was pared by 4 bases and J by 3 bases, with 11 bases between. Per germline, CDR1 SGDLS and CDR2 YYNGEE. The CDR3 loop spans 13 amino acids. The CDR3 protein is CASSPNAIYEQYF. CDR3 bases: TGTGCCAGCAGCCCCAACGCGATCTACGAGCAGTACTTC.

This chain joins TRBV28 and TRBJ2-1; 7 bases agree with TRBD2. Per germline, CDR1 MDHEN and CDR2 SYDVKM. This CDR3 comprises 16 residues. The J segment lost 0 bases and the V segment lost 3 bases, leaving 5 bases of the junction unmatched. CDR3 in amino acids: CASSLVGGSSYNEQFF. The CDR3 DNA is TGTGCCAGCAGTTTGGTCGGCGGGAGCTCCTACAATGAGCAGTTCTTC.

The CDR3 here is CASSRGTEAFF. CDR3 nucleotides: TGTGCCAGCAGTAGGGGCACTGAAGCTTTCTTT. The V call is TRBV6-5, the J call TRBJ1-1; a weak D match, TRBD1 (5 bases). Deletions cut 5 bases from V and 4 bases from J, with 5 bases between. Germline values: CDR1 MNHEY, CDR2 SVGAGI. This CDR3 is 11 amino acids long.

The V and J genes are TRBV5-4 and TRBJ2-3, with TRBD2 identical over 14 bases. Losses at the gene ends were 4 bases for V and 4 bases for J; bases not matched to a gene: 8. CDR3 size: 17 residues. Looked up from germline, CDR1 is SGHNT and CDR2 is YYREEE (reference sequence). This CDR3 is CASSPLTSGRGSDTQYF. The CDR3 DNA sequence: TGTGCCAGCAGCCCACTGACTAGCGGGAGGGGGTCAGATACGCAGTATTTT.

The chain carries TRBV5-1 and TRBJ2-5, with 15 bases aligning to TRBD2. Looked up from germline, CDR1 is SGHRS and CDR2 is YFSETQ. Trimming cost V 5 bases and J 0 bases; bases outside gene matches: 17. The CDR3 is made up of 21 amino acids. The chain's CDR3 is CASRTGPGLAGGRGYQETQYF. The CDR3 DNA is TGCGCCAGCAGAACCGGGCCAGGACTAGCGGGAGGGAGGGGGTACCAAGAGACCCAGTACTTC.

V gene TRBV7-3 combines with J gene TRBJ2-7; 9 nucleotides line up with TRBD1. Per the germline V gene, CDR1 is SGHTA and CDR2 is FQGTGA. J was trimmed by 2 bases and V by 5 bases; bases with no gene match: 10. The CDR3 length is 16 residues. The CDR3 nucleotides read TGTGCCAGCAGCCCCCGAGGCGGGGACAGGGCCTACGAGCAGTACTTC. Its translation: CASSPRGGDRAYEQYF. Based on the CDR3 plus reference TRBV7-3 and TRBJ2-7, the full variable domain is GAGVSQTPSNKVTEKGKYVELRCDPISGHTALYWYRQSLGQGPEFLIYFQGTGAADDSGLPNDRFFAVRPEGSVSTLKIQRTERGDSAVYLCASSPRGGDRAYEQYFGPGTRLTVT.

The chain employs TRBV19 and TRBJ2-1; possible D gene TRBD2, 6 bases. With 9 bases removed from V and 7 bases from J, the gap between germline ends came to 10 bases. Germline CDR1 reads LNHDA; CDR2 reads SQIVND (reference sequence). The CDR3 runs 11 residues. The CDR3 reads CASREYNEQFF. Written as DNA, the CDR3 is TGTGCCAGCCGGGAGTATAATGAGCAGTTCTTC.

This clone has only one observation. The CDR3 coding sequence is TGTGCCAGCAGAACAGCCTACTATGGCTACACCTTC. Translation: CASRTAYYGYTF. This chain links TRBV2 with TRBJ1-2; no clear D. Germline V gene lookup returns CDR1 SNHLY and CDR2 FYNNEI. V gave up 6 bases and J gave up 3 bases, with 8 bases separating them. There are 12 residues in the CDR3.

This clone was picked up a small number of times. The CDR3 spells CASSYSPLRGYTF. CDR3 coding DNA: TGTGCCAGCAGTTACTCCCCCCTGAGAGGCTACACCTTC. This chain connects TRBV6-5 to TRBJ1-2, with unresolved D. The CDR3 has 13 amino acids. Germline-derived CDR1 and CDR2 are MNHEY and SVGAGI. Between the trimmed V and J ends, which lost 0 bases and 8 bases, there was a span of 10 bases.

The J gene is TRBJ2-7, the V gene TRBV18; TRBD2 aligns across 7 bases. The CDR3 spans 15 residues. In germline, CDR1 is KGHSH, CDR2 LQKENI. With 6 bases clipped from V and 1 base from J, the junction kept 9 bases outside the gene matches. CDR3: CASSTRGSLSYEQYF. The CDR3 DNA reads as TGTGCCAGCTCTACGCGCGGGAGTTTGTCCTACGAGCAGTACTTC. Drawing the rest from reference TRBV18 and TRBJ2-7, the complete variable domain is NAGVMQNPRHLVRRRGQEARLRCSPMKGHSHVYWYRQLPEEGLKFMVYLQKENIIDESGMPKERFSAEFPKEGPSILRIQQVVRGDSAAYFCASSTRGSLSYEQYFGPGTRLTVT.

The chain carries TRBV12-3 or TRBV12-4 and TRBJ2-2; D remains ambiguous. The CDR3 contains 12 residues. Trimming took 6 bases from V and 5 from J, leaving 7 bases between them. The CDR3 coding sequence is TGTGCCAGCAGGGAGAGGACCGGGGAGCTGTTTTTT. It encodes CASRERTGELFF.

Here the CDR3 reads CASTPFAAAPSEQYF. The CDR3 DNA sequence: TGTGCCAGTACACCGTTTGCAGCGGCCCCTTCTGAGCAGTACTTC. V and J are TRBV19 and TRBJ2-7; the D gene is possibly TRBD2 (5 bases). Germline CDR1 and CDR2: LNHDA and SQIVND (reference sequence). The CDR3 runs to 15 residues. V lost 7 bases, J lost 7 bases, and 23 bases lay in between.

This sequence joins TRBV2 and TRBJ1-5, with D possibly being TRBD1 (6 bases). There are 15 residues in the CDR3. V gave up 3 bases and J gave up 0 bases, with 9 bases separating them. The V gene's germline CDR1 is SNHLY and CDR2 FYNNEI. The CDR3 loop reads CASSDRQVSNQPQHF. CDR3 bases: TGTGCCAGCAGTGACCGACAGGTTAGCAATCAGCCCCAGCATTTT.

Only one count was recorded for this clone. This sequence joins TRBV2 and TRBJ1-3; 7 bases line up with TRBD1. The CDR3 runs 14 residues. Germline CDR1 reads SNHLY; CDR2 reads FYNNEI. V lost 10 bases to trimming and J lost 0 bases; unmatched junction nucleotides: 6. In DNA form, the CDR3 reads TGTGCCACCGGTGGGACAGTCTCTGGAAACACCATATATTTT. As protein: CATGGTVSGNTIYF.

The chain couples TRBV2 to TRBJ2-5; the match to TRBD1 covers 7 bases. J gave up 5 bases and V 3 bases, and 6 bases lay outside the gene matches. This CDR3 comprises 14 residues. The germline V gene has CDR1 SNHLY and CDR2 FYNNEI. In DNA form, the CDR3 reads TGTGCCAGCAGTGATACAGGGGCCCGGGAGACCCAGTACTTC. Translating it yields CASSDTGARETQYF.

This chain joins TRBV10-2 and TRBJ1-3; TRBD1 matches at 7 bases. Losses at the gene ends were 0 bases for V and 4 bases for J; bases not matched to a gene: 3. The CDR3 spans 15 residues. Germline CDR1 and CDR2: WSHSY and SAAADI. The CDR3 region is CASSESGGAGNTIYF. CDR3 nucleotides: TGCGCCAGCAGTGAGTCAGGGGGCGCCGGAAACACCATATATTTT.

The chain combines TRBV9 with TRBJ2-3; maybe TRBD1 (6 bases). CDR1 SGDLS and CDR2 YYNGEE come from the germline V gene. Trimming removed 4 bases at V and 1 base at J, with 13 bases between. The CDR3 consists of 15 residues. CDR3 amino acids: CASSSEDRRTDTQYF. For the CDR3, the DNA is TGTGCCAGCAGCTCCGAAGACAGGCGCACAGATACGCAGTATTTT.

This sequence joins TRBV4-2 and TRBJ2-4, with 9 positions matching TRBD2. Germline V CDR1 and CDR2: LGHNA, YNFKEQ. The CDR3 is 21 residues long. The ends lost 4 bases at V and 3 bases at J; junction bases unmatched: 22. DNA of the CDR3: TGTGCCAGCAGCCCTCGAGTGGGCGGGGGGGCCGCGGAAAAAGGCAAAAACATTCAGTACTTC. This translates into CASSPRVGGGAAEKGKNIQYF.

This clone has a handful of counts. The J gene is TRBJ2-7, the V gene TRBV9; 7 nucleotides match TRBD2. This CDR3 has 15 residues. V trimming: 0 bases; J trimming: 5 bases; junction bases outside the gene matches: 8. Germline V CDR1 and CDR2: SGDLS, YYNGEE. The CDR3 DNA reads TGTGCCAGCAGCGTAGTGGGGGAGGGAGGGAACGAGCAGTACTTC. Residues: CASSVVGEGGNEQYF.

CDR3 region: CASSRRTSPLQRDTQYF. The DNA for the CDR3 is TGTGCCAGCAGCCGGAGGACTAGCCCCCTTCAGAGAGATACGCAGTATTTT. The chain employs TRBV5-4 and TRBJ2-3; TRBD2 aligns across 8 bases. The CDR3 runs 17 residues. Per germline, CDR1 SGHNT and CDR2 YYREEE (reference sequence). The V segment lost 4 bases and the J segment 5 bases; nucleotides outside the gene matches: 15.

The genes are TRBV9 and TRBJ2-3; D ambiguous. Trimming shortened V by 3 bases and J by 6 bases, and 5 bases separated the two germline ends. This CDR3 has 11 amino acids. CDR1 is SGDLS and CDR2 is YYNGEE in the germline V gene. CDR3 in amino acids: CASSAVDTQYF. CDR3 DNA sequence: TGTGCCAGCAGCGCTGTGGATACGCAGTATTTT.

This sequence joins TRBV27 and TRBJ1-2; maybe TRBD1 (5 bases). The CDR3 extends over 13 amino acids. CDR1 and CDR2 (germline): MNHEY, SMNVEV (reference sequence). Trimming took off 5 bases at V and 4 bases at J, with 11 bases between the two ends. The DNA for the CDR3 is TGTGCCAGCAGTCCGTGGGGCAGCTATGGCTACACCTTC. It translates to CASSPWGSYGYTF.

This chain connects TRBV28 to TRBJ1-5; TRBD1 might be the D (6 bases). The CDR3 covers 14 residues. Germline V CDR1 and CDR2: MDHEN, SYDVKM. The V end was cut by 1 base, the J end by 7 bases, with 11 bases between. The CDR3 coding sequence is TGTGCCAGCAGTTTATTGGGGGCTAGCCAGCCCCAGCATTTT. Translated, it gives CASSLLGASQPQHF.

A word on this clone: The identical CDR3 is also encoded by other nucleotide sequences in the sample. DNA of the CDR3: TGTGCCAGCTCACCCCGCGAATACGAGCAGTACTTC. As protein: CASSPREYEQYF. The chain uses TRBV18 and TRBJ2-7; unclear D gene. CDR1 is KGHSH and CDR2 is LQKENI in the germline V gene. The CDR3 loop spans 12 amino acids. Between the trimmed V and J ends, which lost 3 bases and 4 bases, there was a span of 7 bases.

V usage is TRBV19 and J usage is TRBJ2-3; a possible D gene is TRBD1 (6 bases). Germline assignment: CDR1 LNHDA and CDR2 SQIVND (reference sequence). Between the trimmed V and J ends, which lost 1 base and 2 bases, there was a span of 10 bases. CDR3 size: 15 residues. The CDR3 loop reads CASSIARTDTDTQYF. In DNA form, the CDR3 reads TGTGCCAGTAGTATAGCTCGGACAGACACAGATACGCAGTATTTT. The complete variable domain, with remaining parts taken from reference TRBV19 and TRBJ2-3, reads DGGITQSPKYLFRKEGQNVTLSCEQNLNHDAMYWYRQDPGQGLRLIYYSQIVNDFQKGDIAEGYSVSREKKESFPLTVTSAQKNPTAFYLCASSIARTDTDTQYFGPGTRLTVL.

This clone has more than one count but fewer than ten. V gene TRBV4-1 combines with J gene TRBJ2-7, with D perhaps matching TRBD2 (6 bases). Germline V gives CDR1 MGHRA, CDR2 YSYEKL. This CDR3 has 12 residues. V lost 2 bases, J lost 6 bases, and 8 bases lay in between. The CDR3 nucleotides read TGCGCCAGCAGCCAATTGGGAGGCGAGCAGTACTTC. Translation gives CASSQLGGEQYF.